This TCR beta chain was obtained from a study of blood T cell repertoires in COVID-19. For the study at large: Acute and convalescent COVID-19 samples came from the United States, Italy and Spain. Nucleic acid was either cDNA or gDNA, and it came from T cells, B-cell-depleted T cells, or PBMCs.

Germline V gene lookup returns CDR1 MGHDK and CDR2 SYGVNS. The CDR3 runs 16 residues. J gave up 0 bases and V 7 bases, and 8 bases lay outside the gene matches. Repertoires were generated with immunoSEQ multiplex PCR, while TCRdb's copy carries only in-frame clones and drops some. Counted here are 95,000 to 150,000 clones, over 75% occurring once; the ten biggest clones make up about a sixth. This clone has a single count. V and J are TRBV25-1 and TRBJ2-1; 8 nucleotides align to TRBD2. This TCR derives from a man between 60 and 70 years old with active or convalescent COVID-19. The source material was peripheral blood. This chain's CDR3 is CASIAREGSSYNEQFF. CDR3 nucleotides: TGTGCCAGCATTGCCCGGGAGGGGAGCTCCTACAATGAGCAGTTCTTC.